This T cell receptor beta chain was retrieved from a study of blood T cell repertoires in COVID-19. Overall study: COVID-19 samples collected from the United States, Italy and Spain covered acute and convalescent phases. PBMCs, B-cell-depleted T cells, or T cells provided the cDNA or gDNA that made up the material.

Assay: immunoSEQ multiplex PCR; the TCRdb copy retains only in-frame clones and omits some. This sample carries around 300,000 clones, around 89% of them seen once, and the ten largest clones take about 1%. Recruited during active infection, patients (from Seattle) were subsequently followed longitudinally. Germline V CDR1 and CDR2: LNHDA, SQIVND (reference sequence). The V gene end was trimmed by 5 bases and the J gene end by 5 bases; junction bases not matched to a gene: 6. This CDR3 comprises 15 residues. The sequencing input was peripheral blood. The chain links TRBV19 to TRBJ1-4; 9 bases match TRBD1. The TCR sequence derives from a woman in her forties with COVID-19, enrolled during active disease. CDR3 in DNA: TGTGCCAGTAGTGAACAGGGGGCCAGGAATGAAAAACTGTTTTTT. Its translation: CASSEQGARNEKLFF.